This entry features one TCR beta chain sequence. This clone showed up just once. The antigen it binds to is not known. Qualities for individual bases were not recorded, and no much larger clone is one base off. The sample belongs to a study of T cells in tumors after PD-1 blockade (dated by TCRdb to the late 2010s). Some background on the complete study: Patients with prior checkpoint blockade, systemic immunosuppressant use, or recent radiotherapy or other anti-cancer therapy within 4 weeks were excluded. Pembrolizumab 200 mg every 3 weeks or cemiplimab 350 mg every 2 weeks was administered to patients. A subset of patients also received ongoing daily vismodegib 150 mg during anti-PD-1 treatment. Peripheral blood samples averaged about 120,000 TCR templates (range about 24,679-290,000) and around 35,000 unique clonotypes. Paired single-cell RNA and TCR sequencing was done in the study on site-matched tumors from patients with BCC or SCC, both before and after anti-PD-1 therapy. Bulk TCR sequencing was performed on around eleven peripheral blood samples from a handful of patients to compare blood and tumor clonotypes. RECIST version 1.1 was used to evaluate clinical response.

The label giving this sample's time point can be read as: before anti-PD-1 therapy. For bulk TCRbeta sequencing, genomic DNA was extracted from tumor biopsies or peripheral blood, and input amounts ranged from about 600 ng to 6,004 ng. Histologically proven advanced or metastatic basal or squamous cell carcinoma was present in all patients, all of whom were poor candidates for surgical resection. Of the 11 patients in the basal cell carcinoma cohort, several underwent bulk tumor TCR sequencing. The immunoSEQ platform was used for deep TCRbeta sequencing. In the source study's methods: Only productive rearrangements were exported from the immunoSEQ Analyzer for downstream analysis. Bulk TCRbeta clonotypes were assigned T cell phenotypes by matching to single-cell RNA+TCR-seq clones sharing the same TCRbeta sequence. Clone enrichment in tumor was computed as tumor frequency divided by PBMC frequency from bulk TCR sequencing. GLIPH was used to sort TCRs into specificity groups, which are clusters of distinct TCRs that likely recognize common antigens through shared CDR3 motifs. Here the immuneACCESS table is served through TCRdb, limited to in-frame sequences with V and J called. Missing clones are a known gap in these copies; in checked studies unresolved V genes cover under half, and the rest lacks a known reason. V and J calls and clone size are as listed in that table; D and trimming were resolved from the DNA. This sample comprises 61,000 or so clones, roughly 75% of them detected only once. The biggest ten clones account for about an eighth of the sample.

Spanning cysteine to phenylalanine, the CDR3 consists of 16 amino acids. The retained sequence is limited to the CDR3, 48 bases, with the frame set at the first base. Germline trimming amounts to 2 bases on V and 2 bases on J, with 5 as the count of junction bases outside the gene matches. The germline V gene gives CDR1 as SGHDT and CDR2 as YYEEEE. General conclusions and limits of the study: Around two fifths of tumor TCR clonotypes were found in blood, and some novel exhausted tumor clones appeared in pre-treatment blood, suggesting peripheral recruitment. Where the novel T cell clones came from was not identified, and possible sources could include lymphoid organs or rare unexpanded clones inside the tumor or in the tumor periphery.

The starting material was PBMCs, obtained before anti-PD-1 treatment. The chain is assembled from TRBV5-6 and TRBJ2-2; a stretch of 8 junction bases matches TRBD2. The clonotype comes from a human donor with basal cell carcinoma. DNA sequence: TGTGCCAGCAGCTTCCGAGCGGGGGTTAACACCGGGGAGCTGTTTTTT. Its protein reads: CASSFRAGVNTGELFF.